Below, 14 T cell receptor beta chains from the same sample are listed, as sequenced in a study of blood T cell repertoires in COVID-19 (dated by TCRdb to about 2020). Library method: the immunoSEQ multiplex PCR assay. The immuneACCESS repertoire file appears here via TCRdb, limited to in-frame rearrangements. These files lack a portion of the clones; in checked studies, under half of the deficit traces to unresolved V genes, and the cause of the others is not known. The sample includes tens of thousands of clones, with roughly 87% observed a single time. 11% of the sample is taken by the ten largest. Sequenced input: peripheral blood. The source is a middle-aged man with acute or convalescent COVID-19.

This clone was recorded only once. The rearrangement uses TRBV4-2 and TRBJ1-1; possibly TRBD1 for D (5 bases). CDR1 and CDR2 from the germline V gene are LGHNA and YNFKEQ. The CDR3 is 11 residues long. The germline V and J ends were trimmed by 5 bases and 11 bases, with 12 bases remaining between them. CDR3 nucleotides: TGTGCCAGCAGCTTTGGGGGGGAGGCTTTCTTT. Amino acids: CASSFGGEAFF.

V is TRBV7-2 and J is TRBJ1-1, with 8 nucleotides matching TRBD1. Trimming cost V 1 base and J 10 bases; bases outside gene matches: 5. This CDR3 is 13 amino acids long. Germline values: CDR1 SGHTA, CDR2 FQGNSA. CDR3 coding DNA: TGTGCCAGCAGCTTAGGGACAGGGAAGTTAGCTTTCTTT. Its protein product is CASSLGTGKLAFF.

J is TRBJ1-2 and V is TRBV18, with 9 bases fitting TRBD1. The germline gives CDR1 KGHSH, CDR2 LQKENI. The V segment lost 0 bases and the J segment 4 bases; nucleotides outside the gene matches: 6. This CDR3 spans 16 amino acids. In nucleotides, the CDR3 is TGTGCCAGCTCACCACCGGGGACAGGGAGTACCTATGGCTACACCTTC. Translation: CASSPPGTGSTYGYTF.

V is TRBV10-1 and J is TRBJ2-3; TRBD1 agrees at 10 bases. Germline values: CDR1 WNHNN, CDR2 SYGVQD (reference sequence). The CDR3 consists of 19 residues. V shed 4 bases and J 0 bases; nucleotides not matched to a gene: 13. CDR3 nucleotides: TGCGCCAGCAGTGCGTACCTGACAGGGGGCCTCTCTAGCACAGATACGCAGTATTTT. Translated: CASSAYLTGGLSSTDTQYF.

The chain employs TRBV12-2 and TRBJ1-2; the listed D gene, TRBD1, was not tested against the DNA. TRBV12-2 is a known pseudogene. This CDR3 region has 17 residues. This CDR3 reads CASRSVPAGGRGYGYTF. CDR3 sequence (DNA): TGTGCAAGTCGCTCGGTACCGGCAGGGGGCAGGGGCTATGGCTACACCTTC.

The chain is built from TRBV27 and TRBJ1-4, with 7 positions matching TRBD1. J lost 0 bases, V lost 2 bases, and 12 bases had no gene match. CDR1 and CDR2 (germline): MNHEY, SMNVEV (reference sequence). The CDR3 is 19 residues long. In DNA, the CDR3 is TGTGCCAGCAGTTTAACCCCCGGGACAGAAAGGACAACTAATGAAAAACTGTTTTTT. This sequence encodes CASSLTPGTERTTNEKLFF.

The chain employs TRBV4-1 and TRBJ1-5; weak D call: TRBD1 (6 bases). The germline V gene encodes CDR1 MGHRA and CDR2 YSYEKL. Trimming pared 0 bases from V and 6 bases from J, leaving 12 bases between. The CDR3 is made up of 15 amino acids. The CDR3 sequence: CASSQDRQGSQPQHF. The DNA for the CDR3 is TGCGCCAGCAGCCAAGATCGTCAGGGGAGTCAGCCCCAGCATTTT.

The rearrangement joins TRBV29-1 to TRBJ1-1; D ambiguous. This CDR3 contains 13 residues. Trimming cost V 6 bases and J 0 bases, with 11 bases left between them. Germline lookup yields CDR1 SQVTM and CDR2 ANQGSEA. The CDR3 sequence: CSVARIMNTEAFF. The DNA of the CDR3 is TGCAGCGTAGCGAGGATCATGAACACTGAAGCTTTCTTT. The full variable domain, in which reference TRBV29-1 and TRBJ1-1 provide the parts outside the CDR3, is SAVISQKPSRDICQRGTSLTIQCQVDSQVTMMFWYRQQPGQSLTLIATANQGSEATYESGFVIDKFPISRPNLTFSTLTVSNMSPEDSSIYLCSVARIMNTEAFFGQGTRLTVV.

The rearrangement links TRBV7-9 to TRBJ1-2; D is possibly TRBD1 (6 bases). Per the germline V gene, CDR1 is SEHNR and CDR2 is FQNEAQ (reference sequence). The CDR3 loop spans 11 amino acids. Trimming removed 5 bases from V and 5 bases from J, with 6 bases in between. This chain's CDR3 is CASSGTYGYTF. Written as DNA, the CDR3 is TGTGCCAGCAGCGGGACATATGGCTACACCTTC.

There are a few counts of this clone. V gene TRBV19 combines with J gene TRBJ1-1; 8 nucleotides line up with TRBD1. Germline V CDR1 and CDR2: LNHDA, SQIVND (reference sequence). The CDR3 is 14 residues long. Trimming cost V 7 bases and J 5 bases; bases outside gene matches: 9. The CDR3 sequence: CASTYPGGGTEAFF. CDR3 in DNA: TGTGCCAGTACCTATCCAGGGGGCGGTACTGAAGCTTTCTTT.

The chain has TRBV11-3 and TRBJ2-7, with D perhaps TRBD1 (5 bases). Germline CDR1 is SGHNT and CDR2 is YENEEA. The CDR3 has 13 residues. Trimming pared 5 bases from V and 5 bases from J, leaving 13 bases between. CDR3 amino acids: CASSMTALHEQYF. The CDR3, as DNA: TGTGCCAGCAGCATGACAGCGCTTCACGAGCAGTACTTC.

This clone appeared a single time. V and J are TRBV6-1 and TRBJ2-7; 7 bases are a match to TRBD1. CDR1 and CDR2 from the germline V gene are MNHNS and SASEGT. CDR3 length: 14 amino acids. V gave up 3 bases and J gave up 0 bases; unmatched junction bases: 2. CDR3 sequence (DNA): TGTGCCAGCAGTGAGGGGGACAGCTCCTACGAGCAGTACTTC. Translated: CASSEGDSSYEQYF.

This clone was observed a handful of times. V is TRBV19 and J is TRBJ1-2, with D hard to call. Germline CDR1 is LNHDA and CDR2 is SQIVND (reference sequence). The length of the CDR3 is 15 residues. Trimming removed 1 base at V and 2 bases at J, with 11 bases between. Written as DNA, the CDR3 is TGTGCCAGTAGTATAGGGGCAGAACGCAACTATGGCTACACCTTC. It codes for CASSIGAERNYGYTF.

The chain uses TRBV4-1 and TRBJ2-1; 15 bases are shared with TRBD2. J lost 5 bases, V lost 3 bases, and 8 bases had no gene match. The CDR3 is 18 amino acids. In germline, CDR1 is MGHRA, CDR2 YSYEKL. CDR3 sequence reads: CASSHPGTSGRYDNEQFF. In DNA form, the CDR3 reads TGCGCCAGCAGCCACCCCGGGACTAGCGGGAGGTATGACAATGAGCAGTTCTTC.